This T cell receptor (beta chain) was sequenced for a study of blood T cell repertoires in COVID-19. Study in general: Researchers got acute and convalescent COVID-19 samples from the United States, Italy and Spain. The cDNA or gDNA used as material had been derived from T cells, B-cell-depleted T cells, or PBMCs.

V shed 5 bases and J 2 bases; nucleotides not matched to a gene: 10. Germline V gene data show CDR1 as SGHTA and CDR2 as FQGNSA. CDR3 length equals 17 residues. Per the study methods: Amplification with reference gene primers provided the estimates of nucleated cell counts. Sequencing used immunoSEQ multiplex PCR; TCRdb keeps in-frame clones, though not all of them. The DNA gave D and trimming, while V, J and clone size come from that table. Of a few hundred thousand clones listed, roughly 90% are singletons. Sequencing input: PBMCs or T cells enriched from blood (not recorded which). This sequence was found in a woman in her 30s who had been exposed to COVID-19. This chain connects TRBV7-2 to TRBJ1-3, with 9 positions matching TRBD1. The CDR3 here is CASSQISGQGTGNTIYF. DNA for the CDR3: TGTGCCAGCAGCCAAATCTCGGGACAGGGAACTGGAAACACCATATATTTT.